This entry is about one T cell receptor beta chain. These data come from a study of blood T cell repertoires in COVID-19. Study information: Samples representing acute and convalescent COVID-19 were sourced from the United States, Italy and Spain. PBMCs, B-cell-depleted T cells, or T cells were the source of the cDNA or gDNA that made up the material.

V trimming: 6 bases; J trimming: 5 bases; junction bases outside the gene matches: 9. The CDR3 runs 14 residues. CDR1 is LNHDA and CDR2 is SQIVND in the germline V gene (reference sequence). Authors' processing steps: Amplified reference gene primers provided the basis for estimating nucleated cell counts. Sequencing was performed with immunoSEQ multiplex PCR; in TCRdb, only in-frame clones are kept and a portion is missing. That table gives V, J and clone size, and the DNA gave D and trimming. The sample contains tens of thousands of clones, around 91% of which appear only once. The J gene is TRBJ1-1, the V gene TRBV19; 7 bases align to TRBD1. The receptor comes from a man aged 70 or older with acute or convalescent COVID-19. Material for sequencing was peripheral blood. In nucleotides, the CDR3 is TGTGCCAGTAGGTACCCGGGACAGACTACTGAAGCTTTCTTT. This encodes CASRYPGQTTEAFF.